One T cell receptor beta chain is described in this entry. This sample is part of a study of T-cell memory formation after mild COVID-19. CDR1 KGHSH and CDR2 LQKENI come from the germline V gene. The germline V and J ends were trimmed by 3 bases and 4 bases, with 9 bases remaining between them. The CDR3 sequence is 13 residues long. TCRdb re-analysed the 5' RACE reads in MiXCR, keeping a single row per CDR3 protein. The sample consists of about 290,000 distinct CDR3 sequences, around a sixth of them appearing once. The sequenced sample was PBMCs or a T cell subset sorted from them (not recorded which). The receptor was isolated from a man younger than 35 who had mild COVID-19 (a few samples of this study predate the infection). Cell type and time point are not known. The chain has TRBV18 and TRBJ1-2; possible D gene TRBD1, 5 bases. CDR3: CASSPEGLYGYTF. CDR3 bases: TGTGCCAGCTCACCGGAGGGGCTCTATGGCTACACCTTC.